The 27 T cell receptor beta chains below all came from one sample that was sequenced in a study of breast tumors, draining lymph nodes, adjacent tissues (dated by TCRdb to about 2016). The library came from multiplex PCR. Sequenced using an Illumina HiSeq 2000. TCRdb reran the public reads through fastp at Q25 and MiXCR, keeping productive beta chains. CDR3 protein duplicates are merged, each entry listing the most common genes and DNA. For this sample there are some 170,000 distinct CDR3 sequences; around 35% appear just once. 3% to 4.5% of the sample comes from the top ten. Lymph node samples were obtained from the axillary draining lymph nodes of breast cancer patients. Sequencing was carried out using axillary lymph node tissue. The source is a female donor with breast cancer. Some clones in this sample may be carry-over from other donors' samples.

The sample holds many counts of this clonotype. The CDR3 DNA reads as TGTGCCAGCAGCACCCTTAGCGGGGGGTCCTACGAGCAGTACTTC. Protein product: CASSTLSGGSYEQYF. V usage is TRBV5-8 and J usage is TRBJ2-7, with TRBD2 matching 10 bases. CDR3 length: 15 amino acids. CDR1 is SGHTS and CDR2 is YDEGEE in the germline V gene. V lost 4 bases and J lost 1; bases outside the gene matches: 5.

As for this clonotype: Given a much more abundant clone one base away, this may be a read error. V and J are TRBV6-1 and TRBJ2-3, with D tentatively TRBD2 (6 bases). The CDR3 spans 15 residues. V shed 5 bases and J shed 6 bases, with 18 bases lying between them. Germline V CDR1 and CDR2: MNHNS, SASEGT. For the CDR3, the DNA is TGTGCCAGCAGTCGGCGGGGCTCCCATCCGGATACGCAGTATTTT. It specifies CASSRRGSHPDTQYF.

Many counts were recorded for this clonotype. J is TRBJ2-1 and V is TRBV27; TRBD2 matches 8 bases. CDR3 length: 14 residues. Germline V CDR1 and CDR2: MNHEY, SMNVEV (reference sequence). Trimming cost V 4 bases and J 9 bases; bases outside gene matches: 8. The CDR3 reads CASSSGLAAGEQFF. CDR3 DNA: TGTGCCAGCAGTTCAGGACTAGCTGCGGGTGAGCAGTTCTTC.

Concerning this clonotype: An end of the junction differs from the germline gene, which may be a read error. The gene calls are TRBV2 and TRBJ2-1; D could derive from TRBD1 or TRBD2 (5 bases each). Germline CDR1 SNHLY, CDR2 FYNNEI. The CDR3 runs 15 residues. CDR3 bases: TGTGCCAGCAGTTCGGATACCCGGGGCGTGAATGAGCAGCTCTTC. Its protein product is CASSSDTRGVNEQLF.

Only a few counts were recorded for this clonotype. The CDR3 sequence is CASSQVLHTEAFF. CDR3 sequence (DNA): TGCGCCAGCAGCCAAGTACTCCACACTGAAGCTTTCTTT. The V gene is TRBV4-3, the J gene TRBJ1-1; D uncertain. This CDR3 contains 13 residues. In germline, CDR1 is LGHNA, CDR2 YSLEER. The germline V and J ends were trimmed by 1 base and 3 bases, with 6 bases remaining between them.

In its sample, this clonotype was seen many times. The chain combines TRBV20-1 with TRBJ2-2, with a tentative D call TRBD2 (7 bases). Trimming left V 0 bases short and J 3 bases short, with 14 bases between. Germline V CDR1 and CDR2: DFQATT, SNEGSKA (reference sequence). This CDR3 spans 16 amino acids. As DNA, the CDR3 is TGCAGTGCTAGAGACCCGGGGGCGGGAGACACCGGGGAGCTGTTTTTT. Amino acids: CSARDPGAGDTGELFF.

Ten or more counts support this clonotype. The chain combines TRBV5-1 with TRBJ1-4; D not resolved. Trimming shortened V by 7 bases and J by 8 bases, and 9 bases separated the two germline ends. The CDR3 runs to 11 residues. From germline, CDR1 is SGHRS and CDR2 YFSETQ. The CDR3 reads CASRLEEKLFF. The CDR3 DNA sequence: TGCGCCAGCCGCCTCGAGGAAAAACTGTTTTTT.

Only a few counts were recorded for this clonotype. This clone may be a read error of a much larger clone one base away. V and J are TRBV7-2 and TRBJ2-5, with 10 bases lining up with TRBD2. The germline V gene has CDR1 SGHTA and CDR2 FQGNSA. This CDR3 is 16 amino acids long. The CDR3: CAGSISGRALGETQYF. The CDR3, as DNA: TGTGCCGGCAGCATCAGCGGGAGGGCCCTCGGAGAGACCCAGTACTTC. The whole variable domain, filled in from reference TRBV7-2 and TRBJ2-5, reads GAGVSQSPSNKVTEKGKDVELRCDPISGHTALYWYRQSLGQGLEFLIYFQGNSAPDKSGLPSDRFSAERTGGSVSTLTIQRTQQEDSAVYLCAGSISGRALGETQYFGPGTRLLVL.

In this sample, this clonotype turned up many times. V usage is TRBV4-1 and J usage is TRBJ2-1; 8 positions agree with TRBD1. Germline CDR1 is MGHRA and CDR2 is YSYEKL. The CDR3 has 13 residues. With V trimmed by 5 bases and J by 9 bases, 6 bases remained unmatched. DNA of the CDR3: TGCGCCAGCAGCGACACAGGGGGACGTGAGCAGTTCTTC. Protein: CASSDTGGREQFF.

In its sample, this clonotype was seen many times. The CDR3 region is CSAFPYDRAYNEKLFF. The CDR3 DNA follows: TGCAGTGCTTTCCCTTACGACAGGGCATATAATGAAAAACTGTTTTTT. The V call is TRBV20-1, the J call TRBJ1-4, with 7 bases fitting TRBD1. The ends lost 5 bases at V and 4 bases at J; junction bases unmatched: 13. The CDR3 runs 16 residues. The germline V gene has CDR1 DFQATT and CDR2 SNEGSKA (reference sequence).

The rearrangement uses TRBV15 and TRBJ1-6; 10 bases are shared with TRBD1. In germline, CDR1 is LNHNV, CDR2 YYDKDF (reference sequence). This CDR3 spans 16 amino acids. The ends lost 5 bases at V and 7 bases at J; junction bases unmatched: 8. CDR3: CATSALGTGANSPLHF. CDR3 DNA: TGTGCCACCAGCGCCCTCGGGACAGGGGCCAATTCACCCCTCCACTTT.

This clonotype was detected many times. The CDR3 spells CASSLDPGEESPLHF. In nucleotides, the CDR3 is TGCGCCAGCAGCTTGGATCCAGGGGAGGAATCACCCCTCCACTTT. V gene TRBV5-1 combines with J gene TRBJ1-6; D is possibly TRBD1 (6 bases). CDR1 and CDR2 from the germline V gene are SGHRS and YFSETQ. This CDR3 contains 15 residues. V lost 0 bases and J lost 10, with 14 bases in between.

This clonotype was counted many times. J is TRBJ1-4 and V is TRBV12-3 or TRBV12-4; 7 nucleotides line up with TRBD1. V dropped 4 bases and J dropped 5; count of bases not matched to a gene: 4. The CDR3 totals 14 residues. The CDR3 loop is CASSSTGVNEKLFF. In nucleotides, the CDR3 is TGTGCCAGCAGTTCAACAGGGGTGAATGAAAAACTGTTTTTT.

The chain couples TRBV19 to TRBJ1-5; D is undetermined. Germline CDR1 is LNHDA and CDR2 is SQIVND (reference sequence). V was clipped by 6 bases and J by 11 bases, with 17 bases between them. The CDR3 totals 13 residues. The CDR3 loop reads CASRASPGETQHF. The CDR3 coding sequence is TGTGCCAGTAGAGCGAGTCCGGGAGAGACCCAGCATTTT.

The chain joins TRBV27 to TRBJ1-5; 9 bases are a match to TRBD1. The germline CDR1 and CDR2 sequences are MNHEY and SMNVEV (reference sequence). The CDR3 contains 15 residues. Trimming took 0 bases from V and 7 from J; bases not matched to a gene: 4. The CDR3 region has the DNA TGTGCCAGCAGTTTATCTGGGACAGGGTTGCAGCCCCAGCATTTT. It codes for CASSLSGTGLQPQHF.

The chain uses TRBV19 and TRBJ1-6; tentatively, D is TRBD1 (5 bases). The V end lost 5 bases, the J end lost 10 bases, and 12 bases lay between the germline ends. The CDR3 totals 13 residues. Germline CDR1 reads LNHDA; CDR2 reads SQIVND (reference sequence). This chain's CDR3 is CASSSGPYSPLHF. The CDR3 DNA reads as TGTGCCAGTAGTTCGGGACCGTACTCACCCCTCCACTTT. Full variable domain (rest looked up from reference TRBV19 and TRBJ1-6): DGGITQSPKYLFRKEGQNVTLSCEQNLNHDAMYWYRQDPGQGLRLIYYSQIVNDFQKGDIAEGYSVSREKKESFPLTVTSAQKNPTAFYLCASSSGPYSPLHFGNGTRLTVT.

The chain combines TRBV18 with TRBJ1-5; 7 bases line up with TRBD1. This CDR3 is built from 12 residues. V shed 3 bases and J 14 bases; nucleotides not matched to a gene: 7. Per the germline V gene, CDR1 is KGHSH and CDR2 is LQKENI. The CDR3 is CASSPQGGYEHF. In DNA form, the CDR3 reads TGTGCCAGCTCACCCCAGGGGGGCTACGAGCATTTT. Supplemented by reference TRBV18 and TRBJ1-5, the full variable domain reads NAGVMQNPRHLVRRRGQEARLRCSPMKGHSHVYWYRQLPEEGLKFMVYLQKENIIDESGMPKERFSAEFPKEGPSILRIQQVVRGDSAAYFCASSPQGGYEHFGDGTRLSIL.

Here the CDR3 DNA reads TGTGCCAGCAGTGGGGGGGAGAATGAAGCTTTCTTT. It translates to CASSGGENEAFF. V gene TRBV27 combines with J gene TRBJ1-1; possibly TRBD1 for D (5 bases). The CDR3 length is 12 residues. Germline loops: CDR1 MNHEY, CDR2 SMNVEV (reference sequence). V lost 5 bases, J lost 7 bases, and 11 bases lay in between.

The rearrangement uses TRBV5-1 and TRBJ1-4, with D uncertain. V lost 4 bases, J lost 0 bases, and 7 bases lay in between. This CDR3 spans 14 amino acids. CDR1 is SGHRS, CDR2 YFSETQ, per germline. CDR3 DNA: TGCGCCAGCAGCCCGTTCGCAACTAATGAAAAACTGTTTTTT. It encodes CASSPFATNEKLFF. Full variable domain (rest looked up from reference TRBV5-1 and TRBJ1-4): KAGVTQTPRYLIKTRGQQVTLSCSPISGHRSVSWYQQTPGQGLQFLFEYFSETQRNKGNFPGRFSGRQFSNSRSEMNVSTLELGDSALYLCASSPFATNEKLFFGSGTQLSVL.

A remark on this clonotype: It may be a read error: a sequence one base away is much more abundant. This sequence joins TRBV20-1 and TRBJ1-2, with no clear D. The CDR3 sequence is 13 residues long. Looked up from germline, CDR1 is DFQATT and CDR2 is SNEGSKA (reference sequence). CDR3 residues: CSAILQRNYGYSF. CDR3 in DNA: TGCAGTGCCATACTTCAACGGAACTATGGCTACTCCTTC.

This clonotype was seen repeatedly, ten times or more. The chain links TRBV4-1 to TRBJ2-5; the match to TRBD2 covers 7 bases. Germline trimming cut 2 bases from V and 2 bases from J; bases unmatched to any gene: 2. The length of the CDR3 is 14 residues. Per the germline V gene, CDR1 is MGHRA and CDR2 is YSYEKL. The DNA of the CDR3 is TGCGCCAGCAGCCAAAAACTAGCGCAAGAGACCCAGTACTTC. It yields the protein CASSQKLAQETQYF.

This chain connects TRBV12-3 or TRBV12-4 to TRBJ2-1, with D possibly matching TRBD1 (7 bases). The CDR3 is made up of 12 amino acids. Trimming took off 11 bases at V and 4 bases at J, with 12 bases between the two ends. DNA for the CDR3: TGTGCCGGGGCGGGACAGTACAATGAGCAGTTCTTC. It codes for CAGAGQYNEQFF.

This clonotype was counted many times. This chain uses TRBV30 with TRBJ2-1; 8 nucleotides agree with TRBD2. Germline V gene sequence: CDR1 GTSNPN, CDR2 SVGIG (reference sequence). The CDR3 length is 13 residues. Trimming took 2 bases from V and 8 from J; bases not matched to a gene: 5. CDR3 loop: CAWSSREGYEQFF. The DNA of the CDR3 is TGTGCCTGGAGTTCTCGGGAGGGGTATGAGCAGTTCTTC.

This clonotype was seen ten or more times. This sequence joins TRBV24-1 and TRBJ2-7; D may be TRBD1 or TRBD2 (5 bases each). CDR1 and CDR2 from the germline V gene are KGHDR and SFDVKD. This CDR3 has 14 residues. The V end was cut by 8 bases, the J end by 4 bases, with 17 bases between. CDR3 protein: CATTYPPGLYEQYF. The CDR3 DNA is TGTGCCACCACCTATCCCCCGGGGCTGTACGAGCAGTACTTC.

The chain joins TRBV28 to TRBJ1-2; D is perhaps TRBD1 (5 bases). Germline-derived CDR1 and CDR2 are MDHEN and SYDVKM. CDR3 length equals 14 residues. V dropped 9 bases and J dropped 2 bases, with 16 bases sitting between them. In DNA, the CDR3 is TGTGCCAGTGTTGGGGGAGCCAGAAACTATGGCTACACCTTC. Its protein product is CASVGGARNYGYTF.

This clonotype has a count of ten or more. The chain combines TRBV24-1 with TRBJ2-5, with 7 positions matching TRBD1. This CDR3 has 15 amino acids. V was clipped by 7 bases and J by 1 base; unmatched bases: 8. Looked up from germline, CDR1 is KGHDR and CDR2 is SFDVKD. The CDR3 DNA reads as TGTGCCACCAGCGACCCGGGGACAGCCCAAGAGACCCAGTACTTC. Protein product: CATSDPGTAQETQYF.

The count of this clonotype is one. The chain carries TRBV19 and TRBJ1-2; D is perhaps TRBD1 (6 bases). The CDR3 is 15 residues long. The germline V gene has CDR1 LNHDA and CDR2 SQIVND (reference sequence). V was shortened by 6 bases and J by 3 bases, with 17 bases between the two germline ends. This CDR3 reads CASSGLAGGYYGYTF. The CDR3, as DNA: TGTGCCAGTAGCGGACTAGCGGGGGGCTACTATGGCTACACCTTC.